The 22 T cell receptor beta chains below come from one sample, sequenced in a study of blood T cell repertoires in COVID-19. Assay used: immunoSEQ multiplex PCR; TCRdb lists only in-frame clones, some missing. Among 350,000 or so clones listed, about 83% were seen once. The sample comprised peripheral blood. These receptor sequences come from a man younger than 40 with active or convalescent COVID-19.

CDR3 sequence reads: CASTYLGTEAFF. CDR3 nucleotides: TGTGCCAGCACCTACCTCGGGACTGAAGCTTTCTTT. V usage is TRBV7-2 and J usage is TRBJ1-1; D is undetermined. CDR1 and CDR2 from the germline V gene are SGHTA and FQGNSA. The CDR3 covers 12 residues. V lost 7 bases and J lost 5, with 11 bases in between.

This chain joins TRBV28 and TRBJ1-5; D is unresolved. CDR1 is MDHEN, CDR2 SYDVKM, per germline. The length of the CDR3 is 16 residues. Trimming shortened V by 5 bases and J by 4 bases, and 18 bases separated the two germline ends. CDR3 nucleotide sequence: TGTGCCAGCAGTCCCCCGACCGAGGGAGGAAATCAGCCCCAGCATTTT. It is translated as CASSPPTEGGNQPQHF.

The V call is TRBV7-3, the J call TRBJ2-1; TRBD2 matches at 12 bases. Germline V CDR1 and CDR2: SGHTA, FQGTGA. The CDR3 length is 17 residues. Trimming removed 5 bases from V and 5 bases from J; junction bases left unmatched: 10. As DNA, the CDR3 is TGTGCCAGCAGCCTAGCGGGAGGGGTGTGGAGAGACAATGAGCAGTTCTTC. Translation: CASSLAGGVWRDNEQFF.

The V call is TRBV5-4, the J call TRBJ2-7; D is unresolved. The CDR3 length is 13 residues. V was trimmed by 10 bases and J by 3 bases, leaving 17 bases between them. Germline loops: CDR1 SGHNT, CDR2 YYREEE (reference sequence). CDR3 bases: TGTGCCTCTTTCGCTCCAGGCAACTACGAGCAGTACTTC. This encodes CASFAPGNYEQYF.

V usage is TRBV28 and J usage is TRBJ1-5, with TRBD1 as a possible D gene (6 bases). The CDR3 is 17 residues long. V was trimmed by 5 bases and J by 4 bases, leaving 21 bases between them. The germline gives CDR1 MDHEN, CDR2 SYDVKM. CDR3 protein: CASSALVRGGGNQPQHF. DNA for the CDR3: TGTGCCAGCAGTGCTCTGGTGAGGGGGGGTGGTAATCAGCCCCAGCATTTT.

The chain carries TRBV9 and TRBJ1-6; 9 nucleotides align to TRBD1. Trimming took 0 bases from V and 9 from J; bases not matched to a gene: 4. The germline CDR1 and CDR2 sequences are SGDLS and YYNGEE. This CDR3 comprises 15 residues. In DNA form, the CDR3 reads TGTGCCAGCAGCGTAGTAGACAGGGGGGGTTCACCCCTCCACTTT. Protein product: CASSVVDRGGSPLHF.

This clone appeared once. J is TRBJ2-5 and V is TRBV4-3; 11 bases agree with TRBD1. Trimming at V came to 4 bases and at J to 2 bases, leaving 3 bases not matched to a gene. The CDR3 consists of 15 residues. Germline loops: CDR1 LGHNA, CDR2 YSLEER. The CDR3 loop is CASSRGTGGQETQYF. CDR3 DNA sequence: TGCGCCAGCAGCCGCGGGACAGGGGGACAAGAGACCCAGTACTTC.

CDR3 residues: CATSRAFSNYGYTF. The CDR3, as DNA: TGTGCCACCAGCAGAGCTTTTAGTAACTATGGCTACACCTTC. This rearrangement joins TRBV15 to TRBJ1-2, with no clear D. Deletions cut 1 base from V and 1 base from J, with 7 bases between. CDR3 length equals 14 residues. Germline V lookup: CDR1 LNHNV, CDR2 YYDKDF (reference sequence). Together with reference TRBV15 and TRBJ1-2, the CDR3 gives the full variable domain: DAMVIQNPRYQVTQFGKPVTLSCSQTLNHNVMYWYQQKSSQAPKLLFHYYDKDFNNEADTPDNFQSRRPNTSFCFLDIRSPGLGDTAMYLCATSRAFSNYGYTFGSGTRLTVV.

The CDR3 nucleotides read TGTGCCAGCAGCGTTCTCCGGGACAGGGGGCCCCGGCCCGCCTACACCTTC. Encoded protein: CASSVLRDRGPRPAYTF. J is TRBJ1-2 and V is TRBV9; TRBD1 matches 12 bases. Losses at the gene ends were 2 bases for V and 10 bases for J; bases not matched to a gene: 15. Germline V gene sequence: CDR1 SGDLS, CDR2 YYNGEE. The CDR3 spans 17 residues.

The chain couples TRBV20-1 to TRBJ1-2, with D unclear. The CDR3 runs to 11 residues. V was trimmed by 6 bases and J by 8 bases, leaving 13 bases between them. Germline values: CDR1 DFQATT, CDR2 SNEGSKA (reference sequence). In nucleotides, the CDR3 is TGCAGTGCAGCTACTCAGAGGGGCTACACCTTC. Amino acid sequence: CSAATQRGYTF.

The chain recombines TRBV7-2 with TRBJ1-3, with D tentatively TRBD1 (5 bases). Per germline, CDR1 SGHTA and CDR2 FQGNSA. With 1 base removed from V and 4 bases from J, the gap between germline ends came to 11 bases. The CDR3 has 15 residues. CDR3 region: CASSLGGGIGNTIYF. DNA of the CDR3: TGTGCCAGCAGCTTAGGGGGCGGGATAGGAAACACCATATATTTT.

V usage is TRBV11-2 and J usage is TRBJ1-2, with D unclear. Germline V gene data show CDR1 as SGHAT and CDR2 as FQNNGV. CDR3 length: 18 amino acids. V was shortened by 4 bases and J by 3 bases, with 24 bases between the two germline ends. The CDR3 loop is CASSSLTTPNTPHYGYTF. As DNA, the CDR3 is TGTGCCAGCAGCTCCCTTACTACCCCAAATACTCCTCACTATGGCTACACCTTC.

The CDR3 coding sequence is TGTGCCAGCAGCTTAAGCGCCTACGGACAGGGAGGCGAGCAGTTCTTC. This codes for CASSLSAYGQGGEQFF. V and J are TRBV7-2 and TRBJ2-1; the match to TRBD1 covers 8 bases. The CDR3 spans 16 residues. V shed 2 bases and J 10 bases; nucleotides not matched to a gene: 13. The germline V gene encodes CDR1 SGHTA and CDR2 FQGNSA.

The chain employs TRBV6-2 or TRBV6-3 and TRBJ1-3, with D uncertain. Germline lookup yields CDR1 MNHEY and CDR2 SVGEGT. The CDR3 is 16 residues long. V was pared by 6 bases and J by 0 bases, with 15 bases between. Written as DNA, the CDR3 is TGTGCCAGCAGCTGGGCGGCGGGCCACTCTGGAAACACCATATATTTT. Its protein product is CASSWAAGHSGNTIYF.

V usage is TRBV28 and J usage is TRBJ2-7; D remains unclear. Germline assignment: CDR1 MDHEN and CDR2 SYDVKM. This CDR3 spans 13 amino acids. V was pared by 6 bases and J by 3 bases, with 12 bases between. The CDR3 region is CASSRAVNYEQYF. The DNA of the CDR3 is TGTGCCAGCAGCCGCGCGGTAAACTACGAGCAGTACTTC.

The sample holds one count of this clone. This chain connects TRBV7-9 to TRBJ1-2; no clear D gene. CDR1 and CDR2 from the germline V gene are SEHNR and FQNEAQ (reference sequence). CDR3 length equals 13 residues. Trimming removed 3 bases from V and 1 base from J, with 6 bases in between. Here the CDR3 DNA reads TGTGCCAGCAGCTTGAGAGTTAACTATGGCTACACCTTC. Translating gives CASSLRVNYGYTF.

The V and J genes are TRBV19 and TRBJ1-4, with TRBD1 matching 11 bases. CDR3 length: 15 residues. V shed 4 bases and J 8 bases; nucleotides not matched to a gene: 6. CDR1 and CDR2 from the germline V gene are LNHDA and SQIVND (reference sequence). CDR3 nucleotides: TGTGCCAGTAGTACCCCGGGACAGGGGGGAGAAAAACTGTTTTTT. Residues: CASSTPGQGGEKLFF. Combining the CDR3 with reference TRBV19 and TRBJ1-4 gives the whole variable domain DGGITQSPKYLFRKEGQNVTLSCEQNLNHDAMYWYRQDPGQGLRLIYYSQIVNDFQKGDIAEGYSVSREKKESFPLTVTSAQKNPTAFYLCASSTPGQGGEKLFFGSGTQLSVL.

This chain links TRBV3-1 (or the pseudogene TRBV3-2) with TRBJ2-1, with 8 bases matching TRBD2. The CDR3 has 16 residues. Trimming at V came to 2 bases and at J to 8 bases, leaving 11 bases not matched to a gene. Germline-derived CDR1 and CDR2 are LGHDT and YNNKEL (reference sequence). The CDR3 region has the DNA TGTGCCAGCAGCCAAACTAGCGGTTGTATGGCCGATGAGCAGTTCTTC. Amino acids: CASSQTSGCMADEQFF.

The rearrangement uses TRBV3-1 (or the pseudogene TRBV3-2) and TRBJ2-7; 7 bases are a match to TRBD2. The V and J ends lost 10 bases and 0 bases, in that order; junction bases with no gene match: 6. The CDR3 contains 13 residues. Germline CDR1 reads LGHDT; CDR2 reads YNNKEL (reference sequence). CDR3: CAKIAGPSYEQYF. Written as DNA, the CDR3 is TGTGCCAAAATAGCGGGTCCCTCCTACGAGCAGTACTTC.

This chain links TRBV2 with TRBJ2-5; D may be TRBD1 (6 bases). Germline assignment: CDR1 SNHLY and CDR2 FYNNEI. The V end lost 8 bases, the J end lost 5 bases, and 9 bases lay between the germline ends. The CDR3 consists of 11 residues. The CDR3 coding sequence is TGTGCCAGCTCTAGGGGGGAGACCCAGTACTTC. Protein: CASSRGETQYF.

The CDR3 protein is CASSLALGGQPQHF. CDR3 coding DNA: TGTGCCAGCAGCTTAGCGCTGGGAGGACAGCCCCAGCATTTT. The V gene is TRBV7-9, the J gene TRBJ1-5; D remains ambiguous. The germline V gene encodes CDR1 SEHNR and CDR2 FQNEAQ (reference sequence). Trimming left V 0 bases short and J 7 bases short, with 10 bases between. The CDR3 loop spans 14 amino acids.

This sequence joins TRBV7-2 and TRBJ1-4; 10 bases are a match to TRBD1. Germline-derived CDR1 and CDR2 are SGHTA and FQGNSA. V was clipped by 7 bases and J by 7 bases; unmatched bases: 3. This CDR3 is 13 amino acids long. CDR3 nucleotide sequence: TGTGCCAGCACCAGGGACAGGGGTGAAAAACTGTTTTTT. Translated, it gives CASTRDRGEKLFF.